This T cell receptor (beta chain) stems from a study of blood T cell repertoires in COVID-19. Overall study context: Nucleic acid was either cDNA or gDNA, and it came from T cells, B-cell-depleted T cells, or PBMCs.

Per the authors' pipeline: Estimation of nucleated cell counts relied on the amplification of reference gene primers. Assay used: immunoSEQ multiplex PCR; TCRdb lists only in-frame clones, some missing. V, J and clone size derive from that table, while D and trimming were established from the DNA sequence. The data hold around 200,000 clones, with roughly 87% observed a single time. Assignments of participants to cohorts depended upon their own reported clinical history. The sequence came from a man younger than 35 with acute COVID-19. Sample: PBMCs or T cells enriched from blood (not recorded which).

CDR3 coding DNA: TGTGCCAGCAGGGGACAGGTTACCTACGAGCAGTACTTC. Translating gives CASRGQVTYEQYF. The chain joins TRBV28 to TRBJ2-7, with 8 bases aligning to TRBD1. This CDR3 region has 13 residues. CDR1 and CDR2 from the germline V gene are MDHEN and SYDVKM. The V and J ends lost 6 bases and 2 bases, in that order; junction bases with no gene match: 3.